The T cell receptor (beta chain) under discussion was sequenced for a study of blood T cell repertoires in COVID-19. In the authors' workflow: Researchers report that nucleated cell counts were estimated from reference gene primer amplification. Generated by immunoSEQ multiplex PCR, the TCRdb table keeps only in-frame clones and is missing some. The DNA gave D and trimming, while V, J and clone size come from that table. The repertoire consists of more than 85,000 clones, with 80% to 90% occurring once and the leading ten covering roughly 2.5%. The CDR3 is 14 residues long. Germline trimming cut 6 bases from V and 1 base from J; bases unmatched to any gene: 3. Germline V gene lookup returns CDR1 MDHEN and CDR2 SYDVKM.

The TCR originated in a woman aged 45-59 years who had recovered from COVID-19. The chain links TRBV28 to TRBJ2-3; 8 nucleotides agree with TRBD2. Specimen: PBMCs or T cells enriched from blood (not recorded which). CDR3 sequence reads: CASSTGGRTDTQYF. The CDR3 coding sequence is TGTGCCAGCAGCACGGGGGGGCGCACAGATACGCAGTATTTT.